This paragraph covers one T cell receptor beta chain sequence. Cells designated naive CD8 were CD45RO-negative and were positively selected for CCR7, with terminally differentiated effector memory CD45RA+ cells excluded. Tens of thousands of T cell genomes (approximately 0.2 ug DNA) went into each sorted-subset replicate. The repertoire was sequenced with immunoSEQ multiplex PCR; TCRdb's copy has only in-frame clones and lacks some. The sample has around 640,000 clones; approximately 96% are singletons. The ends were cut back, 6 bases at V and 9 bases at J, with 18 bases in the middle. The germline V gene has CDR1 KGHSH and CDR2 LQKENI. CDR3 length: 14 residues. The data originate from a study of shared clonotypes between healthy human individuals. Study at large: The people who gave samples were two women and a few men aged 18 to 49.

This rearrangement joins TRBV18 to TRBJ2-1, with D maybe TRBD2 (5 bases). The sequenced sample was naive CD8+ T cells sorted from blood. The receptor was derived from a woman under 40 in good health. CDR3 protein: CASSPGENAVEQFF. The CDR3 DNA sequence: TGTGCCAGCTCCCCCGGGGAAAACGCGGTTGAGCAGTTCTTC.